This T cell receptor (beta chain) was identified during a study of cytomegalovirus exposure and HLA in healthy donors. The CDR3 consists of 16 residues. CDR1 is MDHEN, CDR2 SYDVKM, per germline. V shed 5 bases, J shed 7 bases, and the junction held 11 bases outside the gene matches. PCR was performed using 60 Vbeta and 13 Jbeta primers. Per the study methods: Later, about 80 million unique TCR beta chains were counted in an analysis, and approximately 10 million of them were shared. Produced via immunoSEQ multiplex PCR; TCRdb's table is partial and in-frame only. The D gene and trimming were derived from the DNA, and the V and J assignments and clone size from that table. Of around 150,000 clones listed, more than 65% were seen once; the top ten hold over 0.95%. Details on this clone: Antigen: not known.

Study observations and caveats: A later analysis by the authors found several of the most significant clusters apparently linked to common viral pathogens. DRB1 showed the most TCR associations and HLA-C the fewest in a later analysis, as rates varied by HLA locus. In an earlier analysis, most TCR beta V segments were productive about 87% or about 30% of the time.

The genes are TRBV28 and TRBJ2-3; 11 nucleotides match TRBD1. The sample was PBMCs. The receptor was isolated from a woman in her forties or fifties in good health and CMV-seronegative. As DNA, the CDR3 is TGTGCCAGCAGTGACTCGGACAGGGGGCTCCTCCATACGCAGTATTTT. It codes for CASSDSDRGLLHTQYF.